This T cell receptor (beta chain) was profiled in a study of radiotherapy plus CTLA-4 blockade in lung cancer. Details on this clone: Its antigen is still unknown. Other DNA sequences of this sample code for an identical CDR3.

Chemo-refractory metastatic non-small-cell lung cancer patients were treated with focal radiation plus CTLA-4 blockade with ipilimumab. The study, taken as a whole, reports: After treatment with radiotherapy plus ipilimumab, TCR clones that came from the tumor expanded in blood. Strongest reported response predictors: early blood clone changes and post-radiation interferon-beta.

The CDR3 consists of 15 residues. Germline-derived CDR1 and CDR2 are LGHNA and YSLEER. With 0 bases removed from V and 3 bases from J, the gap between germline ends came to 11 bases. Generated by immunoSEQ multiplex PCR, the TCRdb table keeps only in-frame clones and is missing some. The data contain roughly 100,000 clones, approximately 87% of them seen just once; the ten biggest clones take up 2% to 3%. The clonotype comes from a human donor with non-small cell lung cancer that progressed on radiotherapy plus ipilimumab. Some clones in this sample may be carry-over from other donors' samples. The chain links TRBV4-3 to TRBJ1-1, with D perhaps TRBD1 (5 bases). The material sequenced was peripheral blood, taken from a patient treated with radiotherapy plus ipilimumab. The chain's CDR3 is CASSQEGQGDTEAFF. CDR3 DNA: TGCGCCAGCAGCCAAGAAGGACAAGGGGACACTGAAGCTTTCTTT.